This TCR beta chain was documented in a study of T cell repertoires in aging, cancer and after chemotherapy. General study findings and limits: No conclusions about immunological memory after chemotherapy can be drawn from the repertoire data. In cancer patients, declining TCR diversity with age involved lost richness and lost evenness. Untreated cancer patients had significantly lower blood TCR diversity than age-matched healthy donors. Across the chemotherapy interval, each cancer cohort showed higher median generation probability, suggesting thymic rebound.

TCR beta rearrangements were amplified from peripheral blood genomic DNA. About this clonotype: Its specificity is unknown.

Multiplex touch-down PCR with TRB-A/B primers amplified rearranged V-D-J TRB sequences. Via MiXCR, TCRdb re-called the multiplex PCR reads, giving one row per CDR3 protein. The data contain more than 2,500 distinct CDR3 sequences, about a quarter of them singletons. Sample: blood. The source is a human donor in good health.

CDR3 nucleotides: TGTGCCAGTAGGGGGACAGGGGACGGCTATGGCTACACCTTC. Its protein product is CASRGTGDGYGYTF. This chain uses TRBV19 with TRBJ1-2; 10 bases match TRBD1. V was clipped by 6 bases and J by 4 bases; unmatched bases: 5. The CDR3 length is 14 residues. Germline V gene data show CDR1 as LNHDA and CDR2 as SQIVND (reference sequence).